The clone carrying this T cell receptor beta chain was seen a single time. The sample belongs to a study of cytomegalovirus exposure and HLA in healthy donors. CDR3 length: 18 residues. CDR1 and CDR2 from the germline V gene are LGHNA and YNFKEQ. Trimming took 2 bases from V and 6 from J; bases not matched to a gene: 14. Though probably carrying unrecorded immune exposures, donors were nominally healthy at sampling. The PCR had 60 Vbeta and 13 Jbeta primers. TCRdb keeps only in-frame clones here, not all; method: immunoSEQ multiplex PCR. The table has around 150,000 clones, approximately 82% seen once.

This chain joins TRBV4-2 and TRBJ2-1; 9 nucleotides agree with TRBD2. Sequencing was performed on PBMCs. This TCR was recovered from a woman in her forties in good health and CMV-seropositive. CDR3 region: CASSQMAGGPSWGNEQFF. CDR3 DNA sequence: TGTGCCAGCAGCCAAATGGCGGGAGGGCCGAGTTGGGGCAATGAGCAGTTCTTC.